This T cell receptor (beta chain) was obtained from a study of cytomegalovirus exposure and HLA in healthy donors. Study results and caveats: In a later analysis, TCR association rates varied by HLA locus: DRB1 most, HLA-C fewest. In a later analysis, common viral pathogens appeared linked to several of the most significant clusters.

The CDR3 is 16 amino acids. V gave up 2 bases and J gave up 0 bases, with 11 bases separating them. From germline, CDR1 is MGHRA and CDR2 YSYEKL. Remarks on this clone: What it binds is not known.

The PCR used 60 Vbeta and 13 Jbeta primers. Repertoires were generated with immunoSEQ multiplex PCR, while TCRdb's copy carries only in-frame clones and drops some. The table includes about 70,000 clones, roughly nine tenths detected once. Material for sequencing was PBMCs. V is TRBV4-1 and J is TRBJ2-1; tentative D call: TRBD2 (6 bases). The sequence derives from a woman aged 25-40 years in good health and CMV-seropositive. The CDR3 sequence is CASSQRVGSSYNEQFF. The CDR3 nucleotides are TGCGCCAGCAGCCAACGGGTCGGGAGCTCCTACAATGAGCAGTTCTTC.